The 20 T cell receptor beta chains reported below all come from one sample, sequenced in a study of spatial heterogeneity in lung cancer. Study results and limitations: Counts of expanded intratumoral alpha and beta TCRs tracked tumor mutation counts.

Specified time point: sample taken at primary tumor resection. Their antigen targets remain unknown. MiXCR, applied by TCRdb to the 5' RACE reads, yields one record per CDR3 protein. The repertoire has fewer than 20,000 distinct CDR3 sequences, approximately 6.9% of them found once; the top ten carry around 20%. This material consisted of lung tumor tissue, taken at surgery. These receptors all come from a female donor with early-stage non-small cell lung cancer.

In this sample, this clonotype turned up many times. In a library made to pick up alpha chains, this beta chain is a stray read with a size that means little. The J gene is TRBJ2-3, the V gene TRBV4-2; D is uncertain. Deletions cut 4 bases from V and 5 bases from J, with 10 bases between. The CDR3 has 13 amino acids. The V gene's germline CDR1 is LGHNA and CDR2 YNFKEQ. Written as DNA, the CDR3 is TGTGCCAGCAGCCCCTCCCAAAGAGATACGCAGTATTTT. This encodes CASSPSQRDTQYF.

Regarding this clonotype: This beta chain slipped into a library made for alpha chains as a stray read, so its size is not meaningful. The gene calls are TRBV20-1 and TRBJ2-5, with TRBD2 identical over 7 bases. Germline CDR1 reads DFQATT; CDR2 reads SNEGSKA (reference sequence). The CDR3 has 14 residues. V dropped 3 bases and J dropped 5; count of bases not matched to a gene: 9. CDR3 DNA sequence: TGCAGTGCTAGGACCGGGGAGGGAGAGGAGACCCAGTACTTC. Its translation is CSARTGEGEETQYF.

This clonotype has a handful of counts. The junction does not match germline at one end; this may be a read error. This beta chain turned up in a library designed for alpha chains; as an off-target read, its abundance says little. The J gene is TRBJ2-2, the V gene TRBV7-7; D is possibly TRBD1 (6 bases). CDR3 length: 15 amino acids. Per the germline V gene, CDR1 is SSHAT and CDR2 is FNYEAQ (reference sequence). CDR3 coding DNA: TGTGCTAGCAGCCAGATGACAGGGAACACCGGGGAGCTGTTTTTT. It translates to CASSQMTGNTGELFF. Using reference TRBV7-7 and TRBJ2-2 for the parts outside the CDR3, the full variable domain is GAGVSQSPRYKVTKRGQDVTLRCDPISSHATLYWYQQALGQGPEFLTYFNYEAQPDKSGLPSDRFSAERPEGSISTLTIQRTEQRDSAMYRCASSQMTGNTGELFFGEGSRLTVL.

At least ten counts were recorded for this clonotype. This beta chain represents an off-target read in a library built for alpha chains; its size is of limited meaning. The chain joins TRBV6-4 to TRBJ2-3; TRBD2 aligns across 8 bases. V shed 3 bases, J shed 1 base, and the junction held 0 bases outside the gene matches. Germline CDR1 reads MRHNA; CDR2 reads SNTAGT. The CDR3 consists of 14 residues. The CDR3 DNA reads TGTGCCAGCAGTGAGCGGGGGGGCACAGATACGCAGTATTTT. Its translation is CASSERGGTDTQYF.

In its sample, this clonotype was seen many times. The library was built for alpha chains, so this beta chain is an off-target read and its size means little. The CDR3 region is CASSVRDREFYGYTF. Written as DNA, the CDR3 is TGTGCCAGCAGTGTTAGAGACAGGGAGTTCTATGGCTACACCTTC. The genes are TRBV6-4 and TRBJ1-2; 7 nucleotides line up with TRBD1. There are 15 residues in the CDR3. J was trimmed by 4 bases and V by 4 bases; bases with no gene match: 9. Looked up from germline, CDR1 is MRHNA and CDR2 is SNTAGT.

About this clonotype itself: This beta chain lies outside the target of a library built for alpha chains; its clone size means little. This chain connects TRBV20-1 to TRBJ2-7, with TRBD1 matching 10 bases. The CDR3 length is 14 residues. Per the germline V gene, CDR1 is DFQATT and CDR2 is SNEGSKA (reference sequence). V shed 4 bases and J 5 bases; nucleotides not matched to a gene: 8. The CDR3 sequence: CSATFPGQGNEQYF. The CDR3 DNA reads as TGCAGTGCTACTTTCCCGGGACAGGGGAACGAGCAGTACTTC.

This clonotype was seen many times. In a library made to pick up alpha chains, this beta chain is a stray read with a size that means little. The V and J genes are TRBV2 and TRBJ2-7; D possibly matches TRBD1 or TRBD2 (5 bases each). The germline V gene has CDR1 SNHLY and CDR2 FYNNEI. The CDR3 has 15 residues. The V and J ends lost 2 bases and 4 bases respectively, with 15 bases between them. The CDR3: CASSETQIWGYEQYF. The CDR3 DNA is TGTGCCAGCAGTGAAACGCAGATCTGGGGGTACGAGCAGTACTTC.

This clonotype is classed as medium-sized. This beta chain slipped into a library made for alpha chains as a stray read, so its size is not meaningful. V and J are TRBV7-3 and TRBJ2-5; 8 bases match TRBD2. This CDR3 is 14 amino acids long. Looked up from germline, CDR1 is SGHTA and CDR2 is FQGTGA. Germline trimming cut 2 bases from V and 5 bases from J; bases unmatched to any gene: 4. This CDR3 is CASSLAGGRETQYF. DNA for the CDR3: TGTGCCAGCAGCTTAGCGGGGGGAAGGGAGACCCAGTACTTC.

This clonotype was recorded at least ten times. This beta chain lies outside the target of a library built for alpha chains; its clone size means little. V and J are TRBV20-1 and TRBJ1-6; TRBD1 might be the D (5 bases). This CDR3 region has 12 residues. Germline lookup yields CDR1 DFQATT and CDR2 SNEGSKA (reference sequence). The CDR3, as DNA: TGCAGCGGGGGGACGGGGAATTCACCCCTCCACTTT. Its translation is CSGGTGNSPLHF.

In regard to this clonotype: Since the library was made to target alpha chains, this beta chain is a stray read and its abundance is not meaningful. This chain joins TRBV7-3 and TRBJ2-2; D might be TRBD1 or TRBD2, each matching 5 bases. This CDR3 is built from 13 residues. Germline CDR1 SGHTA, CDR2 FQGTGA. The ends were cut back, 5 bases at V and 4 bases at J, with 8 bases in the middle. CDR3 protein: CASSGTLTGELFF. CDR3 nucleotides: TGTGCCAGCAGCGGGACCCTCACCGGGGAGCTGTTTTTT.

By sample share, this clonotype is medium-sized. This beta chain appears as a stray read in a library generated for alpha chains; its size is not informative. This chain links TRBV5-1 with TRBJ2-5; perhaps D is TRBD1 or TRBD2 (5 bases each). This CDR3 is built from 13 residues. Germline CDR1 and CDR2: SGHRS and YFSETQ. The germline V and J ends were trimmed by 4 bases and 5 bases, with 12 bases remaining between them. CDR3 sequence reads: CASSPGPRETQYF. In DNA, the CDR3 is TGCGCCAGCAGCCCGGGACCCCGGGAGACCCAGTACTTC.

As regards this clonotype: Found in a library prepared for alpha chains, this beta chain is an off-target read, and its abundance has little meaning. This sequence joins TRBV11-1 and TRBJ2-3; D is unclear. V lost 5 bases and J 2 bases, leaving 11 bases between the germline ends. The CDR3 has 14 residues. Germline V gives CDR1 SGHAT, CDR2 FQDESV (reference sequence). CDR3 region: CASSQIPNTDTQYF. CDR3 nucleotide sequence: TGTGCCAGCAGCCAAATTCCGAACACAGATACGCAGTATTTT.

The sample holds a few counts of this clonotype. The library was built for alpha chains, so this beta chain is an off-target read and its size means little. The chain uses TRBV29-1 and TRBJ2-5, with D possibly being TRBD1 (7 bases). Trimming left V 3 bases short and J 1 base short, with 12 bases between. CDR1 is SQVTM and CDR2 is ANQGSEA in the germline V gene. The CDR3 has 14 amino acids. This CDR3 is CSVDWQGGQETQYF. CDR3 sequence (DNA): TGCAGCGTTGATTGGCAGGGGGGCCAAGAGACCCAGTACTTC.

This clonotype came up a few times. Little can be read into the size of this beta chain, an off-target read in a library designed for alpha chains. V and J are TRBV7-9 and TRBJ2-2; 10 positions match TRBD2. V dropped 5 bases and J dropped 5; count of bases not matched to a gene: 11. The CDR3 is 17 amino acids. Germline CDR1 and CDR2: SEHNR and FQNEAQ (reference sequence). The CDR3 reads CASSKIAGGPRTGELFF. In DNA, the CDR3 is TGTGCCAGCAGCAAGATAGCGGGGGGCCCTAGAACCGGGGAGCTGTTTTTT.

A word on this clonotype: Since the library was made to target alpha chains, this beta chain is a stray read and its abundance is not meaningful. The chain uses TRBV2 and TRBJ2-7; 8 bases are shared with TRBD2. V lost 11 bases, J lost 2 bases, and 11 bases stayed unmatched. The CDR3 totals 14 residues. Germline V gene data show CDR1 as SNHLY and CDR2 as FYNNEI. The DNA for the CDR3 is TGTGCCGCCTCAGGGGTAGCGGGGACCTACGAGCAGTACTTC. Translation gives CAASGVAGTYEQYF.

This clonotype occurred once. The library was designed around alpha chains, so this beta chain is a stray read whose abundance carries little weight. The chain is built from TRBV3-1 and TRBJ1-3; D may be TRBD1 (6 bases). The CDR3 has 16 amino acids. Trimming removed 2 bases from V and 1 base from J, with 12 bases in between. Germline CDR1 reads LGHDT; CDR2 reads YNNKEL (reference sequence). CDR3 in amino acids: CASSQKQGVSGNTIYF. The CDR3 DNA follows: TGTGCCAGCAGCCAAAAACAGGGTGTTTCTGGAAACACCATATATTTT.

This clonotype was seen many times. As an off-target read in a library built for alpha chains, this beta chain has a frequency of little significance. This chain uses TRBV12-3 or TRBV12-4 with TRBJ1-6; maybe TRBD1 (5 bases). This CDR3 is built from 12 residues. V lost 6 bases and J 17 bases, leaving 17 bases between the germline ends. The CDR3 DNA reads TGTGCCAGCAGCACCGGGACCGGCGTAATCCACTTT. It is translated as CASSTGTGVIHF.

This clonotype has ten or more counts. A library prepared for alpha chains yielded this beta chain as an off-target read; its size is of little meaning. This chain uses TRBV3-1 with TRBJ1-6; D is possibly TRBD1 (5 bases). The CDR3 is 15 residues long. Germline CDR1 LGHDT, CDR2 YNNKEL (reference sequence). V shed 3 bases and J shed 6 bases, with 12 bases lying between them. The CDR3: CASSQTDSANSPLHF. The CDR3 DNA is TGTGCCAGCAGCCAGACAGACTCAGCTAATTCACCCCTCCACTTT.

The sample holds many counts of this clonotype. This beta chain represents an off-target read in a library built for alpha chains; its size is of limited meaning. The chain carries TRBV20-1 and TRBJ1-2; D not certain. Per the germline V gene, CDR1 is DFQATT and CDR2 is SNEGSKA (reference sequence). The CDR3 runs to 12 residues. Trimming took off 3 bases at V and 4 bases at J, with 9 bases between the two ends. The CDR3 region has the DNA TGCAGTGCTAGCCGGGCGGGCTATGGCTACACCTTC. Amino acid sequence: CSASRAGYGYTF.

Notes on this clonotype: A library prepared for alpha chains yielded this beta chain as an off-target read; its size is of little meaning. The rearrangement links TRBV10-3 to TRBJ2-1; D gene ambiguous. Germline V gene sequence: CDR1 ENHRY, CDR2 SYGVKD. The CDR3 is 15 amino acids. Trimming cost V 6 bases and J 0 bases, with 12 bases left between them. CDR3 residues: CAIRKDTSSYNEQFF. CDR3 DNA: TGTGCCATCAGAAAGGATACCAGCTCCTACAATGAGCAGTTCTTC.